Listed here are 7 T cell receptor beta chains from one sample, sequenced in a study of T cells in Graves' hyperthyroidism and ophthalmopathy. RNA transcripts provided the source from which TCR beta CDR3 regions were amplified. Carried out on the TCR CDR3, a first-round RT-PCR used the HTBI primer set. TCRdb re-analysed the multiplex PCR reads in MiXCR, keeping a single row per CDR3 protein. The table has fewer than 450,000 distinct CDR3 sequences, about 18% seen once; the top ten hold over 35%. Material: blood. The receptors here all came from a man aged 18 to 30 with Graves' ophthalmopathy.

This clonotype was counted many times. The chain carries TRBV3-1 and TRBJ1-1; weak D call: TRBD1 (6 bases). The CDR3 sequence is 15 residues long. Trimming pared 2 bases from V and 3 bases from J, leaving 13 bases between. Germline V gene lookup returns CDR1 LGHDT and CDR2 YNNKEL (reference sequence). The CDR3 sequence is CASSQLGEGDTEAFF. CDR3 DNA sequence: TGTGCCAGCAGCCAACTGGGGGAGGGGGACACTGAAGCTTTCTTT.

This clonotype was observed at least ten times. The chain links TRBV10-1 to TRBJ2-7; perhaps D is TRBD1 or TRBD2 (5 bases each). The V and J ends lost 6 bases and 3 bases respectively, with 12 bases between them. This CDR3 is 13 amino acids long. Germline V CDR1 and CDR2: WNHNN, SYGVQD (reference sequence). In DNA form, the CDR3 reads TGCGCCAGCAGCGTGGGGGACCGCTACGAGCAGTACTTC. Protein: CASSVGDRYEQYF.

This clonotype appeared many times. The chain recombines TRBV7-9 with TRBJ1-1, with a possible D match to TRBD1 (5 bases). The CDR3 extends over 15 amino acids. Germline V gives CDR1 SEHNR, CDR2 FQNEAQ (reference sequence). V lost 2 bases, J lost 0 bases, and 10 bases lay in between. CDR3 DNA: TGTGCCAGCAGCTTAAGGGGACCAATGAACACTGAAGCTTTCTTT. It specifies CASSLRGPMNTEAFF.

In its sample, this clonotype was seen many times. The chain employs TRBV7-9 and TRBJ1-6; D remains unclear. Trimming shortened V by 5 bases and J by 14 bases, and 13 bases separated the two germline ends. Looked up from germline, CDR1 is SEHNR and CDR2 is FQNEAQ (reference sequence). The CDR3 loop spans 12 amino acids. As DNA, the CDR3 is TGTGCCAGCAGCCCCGGAAGGAGATCCCTCCACTTT. Translated: CASSPGRRSLHF.

The CDR3, as DNA: TGTGCCAGCAACGGGGTTTCGGGACAGGGGGTCATTTATACGCAGTATTTT. This encodes CASNGVSGQGVIYTQYF. The V and J genes are TRBV5-5 and TRBJ2-3; 11 nucleotides agree with TRBD1. Germline assignment: CDR1 SGHKS and CDR2 YYEKEE (reference sequence). This CDR3 region has 17 residues. V lost 6 bases to trimming and J lost 7 bases; unmatched junction nucleotides: 16.

The chain carries TRBV19 and TRBJ1-5, with no clear D. V was shortened by 3 bases and J by 1 base, with 13 bases between the two germline ends. Germline-derived CDR1 and CDR2 are LNHDA and SQIVND (reference sequence). CDR3 size: 16 residues. The DNA for the CDR3 is TGTGCCAGTAGTATCCAAGGCCGAGTGAGCAATCAGCCCCAGCATTTT. It is translated as CASSIQGRVSNQPQHF.

This clonotype occurred many times. The CDR3, as DNA: TGTGCCACCGGGGGGGTTAACTATGGCTACACCTTC. This codes for CATGGVNYGYTF. The chain is built from TRBV28 and TRBJ1-2; TRBD1 might be the D (5 bases). CDR3 length equals 12 residues. Germline V gene sequence: CDR1 MDHEN, CDR2 SYDVKM. Trimming left V 10 bases short and J 1 base short, with 10 bases between.